These T cell receptor beta chains were read from a single sample in a study of identical twins. MiXCR was run by TCRdb on the 5' RACE reads, yielding one entry per CDR3 protein. Of about 810,000 distinct CDR3 sequences in the sample, approximately 13% were seen once. The data were also submitted as part of a second study, on yellow fever vaccine responses in identical twins.

Sequencing was done on a sample of PBMCs. All receptors come from a woman aged 18-35 years in good health. CDR3s include the opening cysteine and the closing phenylalanine or tryptophan. Fields, in order: D gene, clone size, J gene, V gene, CDR3 length, CDR3 DNA, CDR3 protein. The D gene is left open where the match is weak. Expanded clones get a size class; other rows say once, few or many, or leave the size out.

TRBD2	few	TRBJ2-1	TRBV2	15	TGTGCCAGCACCCTACTAGCGGGGCGATACAATGAGCAGTTCTTC	CASTLLAGRYNEQFF
NA	NA	TRBJ2-7	TRBV12-3/TRBV12-4	12	TGTGCCAGCAGTTTGGCCCGCTACGAGCAGTACTTC	CASSLARYEQYF
TRBD2	NA	TRBJ2-7	TRBV9	16	TGTGCCAGCAGCCCCGATTGGAAGGGAGGGCAATACGAGCAGTACTTC	CASSPDWKGGQYEQYF
NA	many	TRBJ2-3	TRBV4-1	12	TGCGCCAGCGAAAAACCAGGAGATACGCAGTATTTT	CASEKPGDTQYF
TRBD1	many	TRBJ1-2	TRBV25-1	14	TGTGCCAGCAGTGAAGGGACAGGGCCCTATGGCTACACCTTC	CASSEGTGPYGYTF
NA	NA	TRBJ2-1	TRBV10-3	12	TGTGCCATCAGTAAAGGGAACAATGAGCAGTTCTTC	CAISKGNNEQFF
TRBD2	NA	TRBJ2-1	TRBV12-3/TRBV12-4	15	TGTGCCAGCAGTTACCTAGCGGGAGGCCACAATGAGCATTTCTTC	CASSYLAGGHNEHFF
TRBD1	NA	TRBJ2-6	TRBV5-1	18	TGCGCCAGCAGCTTGGTCGGACAGGGGGCATCTGGGGCCAACGTCCTGACTTTC	CASSLVGQGASGANVLTF
TRBD1	few	TRBJ1-1	TRBV5-1	14	TGCGCCAGCAGCTTGGGAGGTCAGGGGGCTGAAGCTTTCTTT	CASSLGGQGAEAFF
TRBD2	NA	TRBJ2-3	TRBV5-1	20	TGCGCCAGCAGCTTGCCCCATAAAAGTACTAGCGGGGGTAGCACAGATACGCAGTATTTT	CASSLPHKSTSGGSTDTQYF
NA	few	TRBJ2-2	TRBV5-5	15	TGTGCCAGCAGCGTGTGGAAAACAGTCCCCGGGGAGCTGTTTTTT	CASSVWKTVPGELFF
NA	many	TRBJ1-3	TRBV2	15	TGTGCCAGCAGCGGCCAACAGGGTTCTGGAAACACCATATATTTT	CASSGQQGSGNTIYF
TRBD2	few	TRBJ2-5	TRBV5-1	15	TGCGCCAGCAGCTTTAGCGGGAAGATCCAAGAGACCCAGTACTTC	CASSFSGKIQETQYF
NA	NA	TRBJ1-2	TRBV12-3/TRBV12-4	13	TGTGCCAGCAGTTTGGGGGAAGGCCGTAGCTACACCTTC	CASSLGEGRSYTF
NA	few	TRBJ2-7	TRBV3-1	13	TGTGCCAGCAGCCGCGAGGACAGACAGGAGCAGTACTTC	CASSREDRQEQYF
NA	few	TRBJ2-7	TRBV2	13	TGTGCCAGCAGTGGTATCAGCCACTACGAGCAGTACTTC	CASSGISHYEQYF
NA	NA	TRBJ1-1	TRBV29-1	13	TGCAGCGTTTACCCTTGGGGGAACACTGAAGCTTTCTTT	CSVYPWGNTEAFF
TRBD2	NA	TRBJ2-2	TRBV5-1	19	TGCGCCAGCAGCTTGGAACTAGCGGGGGTACCCCGATACACCGGGGAGCTGTTTTTT	CASSLELAGVPRYTGELFF
NA	many	TRBJ2-5	TRBV5-1	14	TGCGCCAGCAGCTTGTACGGGGGCGGTGAGACCCAGTACTTC	CASSLYGGGETQYF
TRBD1	many	TRBJ2-7	TRBV10-3	14	TGTGCCATCAGGACAGGGGGGGGCTCCTACGAGCAGTACTTC	CAIRTGGGSYEQYF
NA	NA	TRBJ1-6	TRBV18	14	TGTGCCAGCTCACCGAGGGGGGCGGGTTCACCCCTCCACTTT	CASSPRGAGSPLHF